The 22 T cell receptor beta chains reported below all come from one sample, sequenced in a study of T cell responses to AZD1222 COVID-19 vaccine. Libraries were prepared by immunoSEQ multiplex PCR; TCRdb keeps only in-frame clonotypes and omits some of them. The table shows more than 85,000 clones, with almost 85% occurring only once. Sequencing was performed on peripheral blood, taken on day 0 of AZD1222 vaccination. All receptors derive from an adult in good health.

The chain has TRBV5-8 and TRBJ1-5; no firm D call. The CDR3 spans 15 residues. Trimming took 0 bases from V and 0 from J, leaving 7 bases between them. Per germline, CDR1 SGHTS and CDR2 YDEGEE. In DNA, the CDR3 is TGTGCCAGCAGCTTGGCCGGGTATAGCAATCAGCCCCAGCATTTT. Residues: CASSLAGYSNQPQHF.

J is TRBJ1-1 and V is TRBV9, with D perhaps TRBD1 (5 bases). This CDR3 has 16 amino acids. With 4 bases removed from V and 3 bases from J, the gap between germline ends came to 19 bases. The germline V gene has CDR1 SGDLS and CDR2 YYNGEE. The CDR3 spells CASSPGAGVSDTEAFF. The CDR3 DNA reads TGTGCCAGCAGCCCCGGGGCGGGGGTGTCGGACACTGAAGCTTTCTTT.

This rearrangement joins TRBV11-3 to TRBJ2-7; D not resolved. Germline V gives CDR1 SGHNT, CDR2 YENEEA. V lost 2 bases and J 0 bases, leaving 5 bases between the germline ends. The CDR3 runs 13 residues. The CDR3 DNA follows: TGTGCCAGCAGCTTAAGGAGCTCCTACGAGCAGTACGTC. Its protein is CASSLRSSYEQYV.

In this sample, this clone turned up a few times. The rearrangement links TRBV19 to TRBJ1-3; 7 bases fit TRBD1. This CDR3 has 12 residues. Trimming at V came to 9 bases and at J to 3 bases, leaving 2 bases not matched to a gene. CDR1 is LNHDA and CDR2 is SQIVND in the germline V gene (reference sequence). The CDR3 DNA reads TGTGCCAGCGGGACAGTTGGAAACACCATATATTTT. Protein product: CASGTVGNTIYF.

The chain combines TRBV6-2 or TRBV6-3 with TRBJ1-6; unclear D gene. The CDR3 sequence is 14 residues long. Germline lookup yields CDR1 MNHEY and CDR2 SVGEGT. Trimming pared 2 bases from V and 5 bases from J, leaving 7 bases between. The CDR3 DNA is TGTGCCAGCAGTTACGGGCAGGATAATTCACCCCTCCACTTT. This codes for CASSYGQDNSPLHF.

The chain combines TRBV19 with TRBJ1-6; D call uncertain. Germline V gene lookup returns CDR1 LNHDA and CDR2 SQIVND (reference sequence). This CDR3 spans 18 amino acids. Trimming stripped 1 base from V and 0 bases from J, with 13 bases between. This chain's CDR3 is CASSIVRGGNSYNSPLHF. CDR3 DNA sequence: TGTGCCAGTAGTATAGTTCGGGGAGGGAACTCCTATAATTCACCCCTCCACTTT.

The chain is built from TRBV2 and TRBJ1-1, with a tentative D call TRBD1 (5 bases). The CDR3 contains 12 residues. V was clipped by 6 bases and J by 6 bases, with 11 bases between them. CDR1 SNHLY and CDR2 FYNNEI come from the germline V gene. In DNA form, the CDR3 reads TGTGCCAGCAGAGGGGACCGCTCTGAAGCTTTCTTT. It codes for CASRGDRSEAFF.

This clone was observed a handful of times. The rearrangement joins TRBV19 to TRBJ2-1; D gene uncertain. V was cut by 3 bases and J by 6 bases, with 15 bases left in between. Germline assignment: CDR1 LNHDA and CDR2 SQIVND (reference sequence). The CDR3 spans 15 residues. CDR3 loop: CASSILDLSVNEQFF. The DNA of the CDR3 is TGTGCCAGTAGTATTTTGGACCTATCCGTCAATGAGCAGTTCTTC.

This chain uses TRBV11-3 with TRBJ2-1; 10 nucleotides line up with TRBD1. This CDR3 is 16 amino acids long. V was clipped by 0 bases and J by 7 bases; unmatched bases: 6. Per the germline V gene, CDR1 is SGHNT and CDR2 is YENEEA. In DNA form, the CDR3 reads TGTGCCAGCAGCTTAGAAGGGACAGGGGTGTGGAATGAGCAGTTCTTC. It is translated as CASSLEGTGVWNEQFF.

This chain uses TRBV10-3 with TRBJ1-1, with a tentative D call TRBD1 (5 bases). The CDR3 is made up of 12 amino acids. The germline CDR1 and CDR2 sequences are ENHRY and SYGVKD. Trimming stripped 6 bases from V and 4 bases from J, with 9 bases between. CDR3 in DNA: TGTGCCATCAGAGAAGGGGTCACTGAAGCTTTCTTT. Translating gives CAIREGVTEAFF.

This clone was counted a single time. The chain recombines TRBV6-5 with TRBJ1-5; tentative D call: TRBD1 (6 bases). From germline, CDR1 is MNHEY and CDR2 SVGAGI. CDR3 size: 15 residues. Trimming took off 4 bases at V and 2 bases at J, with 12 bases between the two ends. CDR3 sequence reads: CASSFPGEGNQPQHF. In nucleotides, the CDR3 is TGTGCCAGCAGTTTTCCAGGGGAGGGCAATCAGCCCCAGCATTTT.

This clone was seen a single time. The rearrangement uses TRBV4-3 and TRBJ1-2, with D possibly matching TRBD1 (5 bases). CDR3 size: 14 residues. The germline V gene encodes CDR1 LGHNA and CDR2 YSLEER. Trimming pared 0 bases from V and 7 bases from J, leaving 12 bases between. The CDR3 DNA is TGCGCCAGCAGCCAAGACGAGGGGATGGGTGGCTACACCTTC. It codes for CASSQDEGMGGYTF.

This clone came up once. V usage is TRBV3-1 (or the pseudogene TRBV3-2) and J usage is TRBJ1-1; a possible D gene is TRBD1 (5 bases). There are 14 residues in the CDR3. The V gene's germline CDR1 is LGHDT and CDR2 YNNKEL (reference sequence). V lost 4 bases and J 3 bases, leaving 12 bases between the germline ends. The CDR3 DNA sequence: TGTGCCAGCAGCCCCGAGGCAGGGCACACTGAAGCTTTCTTT. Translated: CASSPEAGHTEAFF.

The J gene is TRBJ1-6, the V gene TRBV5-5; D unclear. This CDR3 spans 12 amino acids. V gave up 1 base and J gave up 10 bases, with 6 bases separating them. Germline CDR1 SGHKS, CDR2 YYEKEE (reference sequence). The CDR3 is CASSLLGSPLHF. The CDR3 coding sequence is TGTGCCAGCAGCTTGCTCGGATCACCCCTCCACTTT. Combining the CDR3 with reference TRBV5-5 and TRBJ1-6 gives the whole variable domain DAGVTQSPTHLIKTRGQQVTLRCSPISGHKSVSWYQQVLGQGPQFIFQYYEKEERGRGNFPDRFSARQFPNYSSELNVNALLLGDSALYLCASSLLGSPLHFGNGTRLTVT.

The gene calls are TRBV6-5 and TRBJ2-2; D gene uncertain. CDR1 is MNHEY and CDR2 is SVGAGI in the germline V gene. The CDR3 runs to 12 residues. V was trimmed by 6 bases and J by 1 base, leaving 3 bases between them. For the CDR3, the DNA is TGTGCCAGCAGCCGGAACACCGGGGAGCTGTTTTTT. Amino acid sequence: CASSRNTGELFF.

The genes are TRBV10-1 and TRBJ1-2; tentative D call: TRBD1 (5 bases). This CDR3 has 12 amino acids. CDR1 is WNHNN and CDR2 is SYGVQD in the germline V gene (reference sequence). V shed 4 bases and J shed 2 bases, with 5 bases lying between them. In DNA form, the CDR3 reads TGCGCCAGCAGTGGGGACAACTATGGCTACACCTTC. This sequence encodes CASSGDNYGYTF.

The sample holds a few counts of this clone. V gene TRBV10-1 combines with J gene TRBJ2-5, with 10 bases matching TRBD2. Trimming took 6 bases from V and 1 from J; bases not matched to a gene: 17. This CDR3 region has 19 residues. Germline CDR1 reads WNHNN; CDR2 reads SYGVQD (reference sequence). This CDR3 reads CASRLLLSGRDVSQETQYF. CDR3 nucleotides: TGCGCCAGCAGACTCCTATTGAGCGGGAGGGACGTCTCCCAAGAGACCCAGTACTTC.

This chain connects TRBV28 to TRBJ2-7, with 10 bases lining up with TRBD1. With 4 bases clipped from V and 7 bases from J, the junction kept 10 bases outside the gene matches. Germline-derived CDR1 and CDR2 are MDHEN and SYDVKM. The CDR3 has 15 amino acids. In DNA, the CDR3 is TGTGCCAGCAGTTCGCCCGACAGGGGGCTAAGGGAGCAGTACGTC. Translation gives CASSSPDRGLREQYV.

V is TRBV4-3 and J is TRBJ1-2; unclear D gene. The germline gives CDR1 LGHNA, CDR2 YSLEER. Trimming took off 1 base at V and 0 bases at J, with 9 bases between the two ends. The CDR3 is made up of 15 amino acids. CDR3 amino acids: CASSQGAAPNYGYTF. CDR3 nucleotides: TGCGCCAGCAGCCAAGGGGCAGCACCTAACTATGGCTACACCTTC.

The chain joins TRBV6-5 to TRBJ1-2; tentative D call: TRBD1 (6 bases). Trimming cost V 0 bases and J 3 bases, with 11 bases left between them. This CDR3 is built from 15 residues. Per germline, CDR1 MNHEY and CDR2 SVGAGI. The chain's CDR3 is CASSYSDRVYYGYTF. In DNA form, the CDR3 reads TGTGCCAGCAGTTACTCGGACAGAGTGTACTATGGCTACACCTTC.

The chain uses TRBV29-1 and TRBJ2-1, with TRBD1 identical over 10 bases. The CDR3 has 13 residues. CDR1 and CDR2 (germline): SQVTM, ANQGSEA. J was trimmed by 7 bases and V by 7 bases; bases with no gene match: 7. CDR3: CSAGRTGGNEQFF. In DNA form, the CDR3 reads TGCAGCGCCGGAAGGACAGGGGGGAATGAGCAGTTCTTC.

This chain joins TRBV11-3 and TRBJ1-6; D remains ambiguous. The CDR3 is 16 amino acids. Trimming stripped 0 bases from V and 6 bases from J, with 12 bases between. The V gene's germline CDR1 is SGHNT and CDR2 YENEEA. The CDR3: CASSLDTPGGNSPLHF. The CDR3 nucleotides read TGTGCCAGCAGCTTAGATACTCCGGGAGGTAATTCACCCCTCCACTTT.